This T cell receptor (beta chain) comes out of a study of blood T cell repertoires in COVID-19. Study information: Sites across the United States, Italy and Spain contributed samples from acute and convalescent COVID-19. Sources were T cells, B-cell-depleted T cells, or PBMCs; the material itself was cDNA or gDNA.

Under the authors' procedure: Amplifying reference gene primers gave estimates of nucleated cell counts. Using immunoSEQ multiplex PCR, the repertoire was profiled, and TCRdb retains in-frame clones only, with some absent. That table furnishes V, J and clone size, whereas the DNA furnished D and trimming. The sample yields around 250,000 clones, around 86% seen once. The source material was peripheral blood. The clonotype originates from a young woman with active or convalescent COVID-19.

Here the CDR3 reads CASSYERVRQYF. The DNA for the CDR3 is TGTGCCAGCAGTTACGAGCGGGTTCGGCAGTACTTC. The rearrangement uses TRBV6-2 or TRBV6-3 and TRBJ2-7, with a weak D call TRBD2 (6 bases). From germline, CDR1 is MNHEY and CDR2 SVGEGT. This CDR3 region has 12 residues. The V and J ends lost 2 bases and 9 bases respectively, with 11 bases between them.